The source of this TCR beta chain is a study of cytomegalovirus exposure and HLA in healthy donors (dated by TCRdb to the late 2010s). Background for the entire study: In an earlier analysis of 587 of the donors, 276 Gb of sequence data and some 120 million unique TCR beta sequences from about 179 million T cells were reported. About 300 gigabases of sequencing data and approximately 85 million unique TCR sequences were included in an early release covering about 700 HLA-typed donors. Among the roughly 410 genotyped donors, around 81% belonged to the genetic ancestry cluster associated with self-reported Caucasian donors. The study aimed to test whether cataloging public T cell receptors could reveal signatures of past pathogen exposure. Using immunosequencing, the study profiled T cell repertoires from approximately 700 subjects and related those repertoires to cytomegalovirus serostatus. Along with the approximately 650-subject first cohort, a separate validation cohort of over a hundred different subjects was used. To predict cytomegalovirus infection status, the study brought together high-throughput TCR immunosequencing, statistical association of individual TCRs with disease status, and machine learning. A later analysis re-examined previously published TCR beta repertoires from hundreds of donors and added high-resolution HLA genotyping to investigate patterns of TCR occurrence. The later analysis used no new phenotypic data to find candidate immune exposures, relying instead on TCR beta sequences and their occurrence across donors. An earlier analysis of around 580 of the donors used high-throughput TCR beta sequencing to judge whether each TCR beta V gene segment behaved as functional or pseudogenic. Donor age, sex, ethnicity and CMV serostatus were compiled alongside the repertoire data. Genome-wide SNP genotypes for about three fifths of the roughly 670 donors were used in a later genetic analysis, which treated that subset as a discovery cohort. Every repertoire in the discovery cohort had been generated on one and the same sequencing platform. Both class I and class II loci were covered by HLA typing, at four-digit resolution. The number of donors typed differed by locus, with about 629-640 for A, B, C, DRB1 and DQB1, over 500 for DQA1, over 600 for DPA1, and 400 to 490 for DPB1. A handful of DR-DQ haplotypes were handled as single units for association and clustering because linkage in the cohort was strong. Among about 390 genotyped donors of the cohort, an average of 235,054 unique TCR beta nucleotide sequences were sequenced per donor, roughly 18% of them non-productive.

There are 14 amino acids in the CDR3, from cysteine to phenylalanine inclusive. This entry keeps only the CDR3 DNA: 42 bases, framed from base 1. Looking up the germline V gene yields CDR1 ENHRY and CDR2 SYGVKD. V and J are truncated by 10 bases and 4 bases respectively, leaving an intervening sequence of 19 bases. The cohort comprised under 700 healthy bone marrow donors. At the time of sampling, every cohort member was nominally healthy, though immune exposures that went unrecorded were likely present. The donor tested CMV seropositive and was one of the 289 seropositive cohort members. Every donor gave a peripheral blood sample, and the peripheral blood mononuclear cells from that sample were used for TCR beta sequencing. The Qiagen DNeasy Blood Extraction Kit was used to extract genomic DNA from the blood cell samples. The full study reports these points: Compared with the roughly 700-donor mean, donors in an Asian-associated ancestry cluster had fewer N-insertions in productive TCRs, according to a later genetic analysis. Some IMGT-functional V segments, including TRBV6-2 and TRBV6-3, could not be distinguished by the 87-base-pair reads and were therefore excluded. Sequencing depth was assumed to be roughly uniform across donors in the presence/absence analyses, though that assumption may not hold. An association between a missense DCLRE1C variant and V-gene and J-gene trimming of TCR beta chains was found in a later genetic analysis and replicated in an independent cohort. A few of the identified cytomegalovirus-associated TCR beta chains were confirmed in vitro to be specific for cytomegalovirus antigens. The study listed 170 or so TCR beta chains as associated with cytomegalovirus. In both the original and validation cohorts, the classifier was reported to diagnose cytomegalovirus status with high specificity and sensitivity. A further reported finding was that TCR beta sequences accurately predicted the HLA-A and HLA-B alleles for most subjects in the first cohort. Linkage disequilibrium might explain the correlated functional status among segregating V segments, but an unknown experimental factor could not be excluded. In an earlier analysis of 587 of the donors, most TCR beta V segments appeared in productive rearrangements about 87% or about 30% of the time, broadly matching IMGT annotations. Most TCR sequences were observed very rarely across donors, whereas some public TCRs were present in many individuals. The authors suggested that the approach could potentially be generalized to other disease states and immunological phenotypes. In a later analysis, several top co-occurrence clusters were reported to appear linked to parvovirus B19, influenza, CMV and Epstein-Barr virus. In a later analysis, the rate of TCR association differed among HLA loci, with DRB1 alleles having the most associated TCRs and HLA-C alleles having the fewest. For the cohort, immune exposure information was limited to CMV serostatus. Because HLA typing was missing for some donors at each locus, association tests included only the typed subset. A later analysis associated about 17,000 TCR beta sequences with specific HLA alleles at a false discovery rate of 0.05. In a later analysis, HLA-associated TCR beta chains showed more clonal expansion and lower generation probabilities than non-associated chains that were equally common. Assigning TCR associations to individual alleles was difficult when HLA alleles, especially DR and DQ, strongly co-occurred. Most CMV-associated TCR beta chains appeared to be HLA-restricted in a later analysis, and the HLA associations seemed to be driven largely by CMV exposure. Only TCR beta chains were sequenced in this cohort, and the absence of alpha or paired-chain data limited detectable features. Because counts were too low, roughly 17 rarely observed V segments, including chromosome 9 orphons, were left out of the earlier analysis of a few hundred of the donors. The sequencing pipeline was judged likely to have produced a cluster of highly shared sequence variants as a technical artifact.

Remarks on this clone: No cognate antigen has been identified for it. Per-base qualities were not stored, and no clone one base away is much larger.

Libraries were built with the immunoSEQ multiplex PCR assay. For the multiplex PCR, a mixture combining 60 forward primers for TCR Vbeta segments and 13 reverse primers for TCR Jbeta segments was used. A multiplex PCR assay on genomic DNA amplified the CDR3 region of rearranged TCR beta genes. Amplified TCR beta libraries were sequenced as 87-base-pair reads on the Illumina HiSeq System. The authors' analysis ran thus. A later analysis tallied tens of millions of unique TCR beta chains across the 550 to 850 repertoires, and 10 million to 11 million of those chains were shared by two or more donors. To remove PCR and sequencing errors, raw reads were error-corrected and collapsed into unique sequences using a nearest-neighbor algorithm that merged closely related sequences. V, D and J gene segments were assigned by aligning CDR3 sequences to IMGT reference sequences. For a sequence to be retained, a match of at least six nucleotides to both a V gene segment and a J gene segment was required. Rearrangements were classified as productive when the CDR3 lacked stop codons and remained in frame with V and J, and all other rearrangements were classified as non-productive. Following IMGT convention, CDR3 was defined as the stretch from the second conserved V-encoded cysteine to the conserved J-encoded phenylalanine. The earlier analysis of 587 of the donors excluded sequences that lacked an unambiguous match to a single V gene segment. An earlier analysis of almost 600 of the donors classified V segments as functional when productive rearrangements were above 56.7% and as segregating when the standard deviation between donors was above 5%. A statistical classification framework was developed to diagnose cytomegalovirus status using the catalog of TCR beta chain sequences. A later analysis assigned V and J genes by comparing TCR nucleotide sequences with IMGT/GENE-DB human TR gene sequences. Using the TCRdist pipeline, a later analysis assigned CDR3 sequences along with most-parsimonious VDJ recombination scenarios. A later analysis defined each TCR beta chain by its CDR3 amino acid sequence plus V-gene family, and excluded reads lacking a unique V-gene family. To address suspected cross-contamination and a sequencing artifact, a later analysis removed 550 to 750 highly shared, low-generation-probability nucleotide sequences. A later analysis calculated a clonal expansion index for each public chain from normalized within-repertoire ranks of inferred template counts. A later analysis computed generation probabilities with a VDJ recombination model fitted to out-of-frame rearrangements, and checked the results against IGoR. Hypergeometric tests were used in a later analysis to score TCR-TCR, TCR-HLA and TCR-CMV co-occurrence, with a repertoire-size bias correction applied to the TCR pairs. False discovery rates were estimated in a later analysis by permuting HLA or CMV assignments 20 times. In a later analysis, co-occurring TCRs were grouped using DBSCAN, and TCRdist sequence similarity was added for clustering within HLA-allele-positive subsets. Repertoires with fewer than 30,000 or more than 120,000 public chains, plus five repertoires with anomalous nucleotide sharing, were excluded from co-occurrence clustering. TCRdb re-hosts the immuneACCESS table, in-frame sequences only. Its copies lack some clones; in the studies checked, an unresolved V gene accounts for under half of them, and the cause for the rest is not known. V and J calls and clone size are those listed in that table; D and trimming were worked out from the DNA. In this sample the table shows 100,000 to 150,000 clones, approximately 69% of which occur a single time. The ten largest clones represent approximately 6.3% of the sample.

Sequenced input: PBMCs. The sequence links TRBV10-3 to TRBJ1-1, with a tentative D gene TRBD1 over 5 matching bases. This receptor was identified in a man aged 35 to 55 in good health and CMV-seropositive. The DNA sequence is given as TGTGCCAACTCCAAGGAGGGGAAGACCACTGAAGCTTTCTTT. Protein translation: CANSKEGKTTEAFF.